The entry that follows covers one T cell receptor (beta chain) sequence. Its antigen is not identified. One junction end disagrees with the germline gene, perhaps due to a read error. The source of the sample is a study of molecular identifiers for immune sequencing clone quantification. The germline V gene encodes CDR1 LNHNV and CDR2 YYDKDF (reference sequence). The CDR3 runs 17 residues. Naive CD8 T cells were sorted as CD8+CD4-CCR7+CD45RA+. Findings and caveats of the study: Spiked Jurkat TCR RNA from one cell was reportedly detectable among some 930,000 naive cells.

As previously described, bulk TCR libraries were made using listed TCR primers. TCRdb redid the calling of the PCR reads with MiXCR, one entry per CDR3 protein. Counted here are under 600,000 distinct CDR3 sequences, about a fifth occurring once; the ten biggest clones make up roughly 0.81%. Sequenced: naive CD8+ T cells from blood, with Jurkat cell RNA spiked in. Subset noted: FACS-sorted CD8+CD4-CCR7+CD45RA+ naive T cells. The rearrangement links TRBV15 to TRBJ2-1; the D gene is possibly TRBD2 (6 bases). The sequence was obtained from a human donor in good health. Some libraries in this study had Jurkat cell RNA spiked in. CDR3 DNA sequence: TGTGCCACCGGCAGAGCTGAAGGACGGAGGGACTACAATGAGCAGTTCTTC. Its protein is CATGRAEGRRDYNEQFF.